The source of this TCR beta chain is a study of human T cells and chemical hapten exposure. At the level of the study: TCR yields differed between samples (mainly from small differences in pooled library volume). Findings and limits, study-wide: Those TCRs sitting above 1 in 1000 frequency stayed the same with DPC sensitization.

Regarding time point: healthy volunteer bleed at 6 weeks. Unfractionated whole blood was the source of the extracted total RNA. The ends were cut back, 3 bases at V and 0 bases at J, with 9 bases in the middle. This CDR3 has 15 amino acids. Germline V gives CDR1 SQVTM, CDR2 ANQGSEA. Individual cDNA molecules each carried unique molecular identifiers attached by the library. The authors' processing: The median was about 96,000 TCRs per sample, ranging roughly 20,000 to 750,000. TCRdb used MiXCR to reprocess the RACE reads, holding one entry per CDR3 protein. TCRdb's processing, not the authors' own work, is the source of the V and J calls. The table includes about 77,000 distinct CDR3 sequences, about 9.2% detected once. Ten or more counts support this clonotype. Its target is not known.

This TCR came from a female donor in good health. Some clones in this sample may be carry-over from other donors' samples. The chain recombines TRBV29-1 with TRBJ2-6; no firm D call. Sample: whole blood. The CDR3 sequence: CSVDQPGSGANVLTF. The CDR3 DNA follows: TGCAGCGTTGACCAGCCGGGCTCTGGGGCCAACGTCCTGACTTTC.